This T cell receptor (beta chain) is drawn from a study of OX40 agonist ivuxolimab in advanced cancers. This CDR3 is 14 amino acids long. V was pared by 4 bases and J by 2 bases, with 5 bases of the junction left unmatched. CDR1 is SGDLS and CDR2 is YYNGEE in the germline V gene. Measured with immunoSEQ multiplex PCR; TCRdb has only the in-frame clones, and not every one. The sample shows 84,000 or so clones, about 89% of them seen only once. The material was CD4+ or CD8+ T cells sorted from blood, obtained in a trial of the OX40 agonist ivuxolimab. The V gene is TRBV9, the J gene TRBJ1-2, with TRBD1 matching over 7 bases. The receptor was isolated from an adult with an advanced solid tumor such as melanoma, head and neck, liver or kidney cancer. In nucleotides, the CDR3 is TGTGCCAGCAGCCCGACGACAGGGAACTATGGCTACACCTTC. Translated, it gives CASSPTTGNYGYTF.